This TCR beta chain derives from a study of cytomegalovirus exposure and HLA in healthy donors. Overall study: In terms of ancestry, the Caucasian-associated cluster contained roughly 81% of the approximately 400 genotyped donors.

Overall study results and limits: V- and J-gene trimming in TCR beta was tied to a missense DCLRE1C variant by an analysis performed later.

Regarding this clone: What it binds is not known.

Vbeta (60) and Jbeta (13) primers were used in the PCR. Profiled with immunoSEQ multiplex PCR; TCRdb holds only in-frame clones, not every one. The data show 120,000 to 150,000 clones, around 79% seen once. The CDR3 runs 15 residues. The germline V gene has CDR1 MNHEY and CDR2 SVGAGI. The V segment lost 4 bases and the J segment 4 bases; nucleotides outside the gene matches: 9. This clonotype originated in a woman in her twenties or thirties in good health and CMV-seronegative. This chain joins TRBV6-5 and TRBJ2-7, with 8 bases identical to TRBD1. What was sequenced was PBMCs. CDR3 DNA sequence: TGTGCCAGCAGTTCCACCGGGACAGGTCAATACGAGCAGTACTTC. Residues: CASSSTGTGQYEQYF.